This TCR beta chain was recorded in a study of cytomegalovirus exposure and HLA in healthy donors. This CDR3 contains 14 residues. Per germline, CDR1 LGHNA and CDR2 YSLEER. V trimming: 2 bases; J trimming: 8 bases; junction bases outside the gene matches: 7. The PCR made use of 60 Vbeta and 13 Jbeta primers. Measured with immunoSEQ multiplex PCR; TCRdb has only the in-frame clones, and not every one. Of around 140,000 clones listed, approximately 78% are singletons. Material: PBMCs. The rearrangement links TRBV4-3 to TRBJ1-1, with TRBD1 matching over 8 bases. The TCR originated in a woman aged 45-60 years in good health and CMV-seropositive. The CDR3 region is CASSQNRQGLEAFF. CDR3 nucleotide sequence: TGCGCCAGCAGCCAAAACCGACAGGGGTTGGAAGCTTTCTTT.